These 18 T cell receptor beta chains share one sample of origin, sequenced in a study of TIL therapy for anti-PD-1-resistant metastatic lung cancer. Time point defined: pre-treatment sample, taken before nivolumab and TIL therapy. Sequencing used immunoSEQ v3. Generated by immunoSEQ multiplex PCR, the TCRdb table keeps only in-frame clones and is missing some. Of around 20,000 clones in the sample, 75% to 80% were seen once. The sample in question was blood, obtained at baseline. These receptors were taken from a person aged 25-79 years with non-small cell lung cancer.

The rearrangement joins TRBV5-5 to TRBJ2-5; 7 bases map to TRBD2. The CDR3 extends over 13 amino acids. The germline V gene has CDR1 SGHKS and CDR2 YYEKEE (reference sequence). The V gene end was trimmed by 0 bases and the J gene end by 7 bases; junction bases not matched to a gene: 3. CDR3 region: CASSLEWGGTQYF. In nucleotides, the CDR3 is TGTGCCAGCAGCTTGGAGTGGGGGGGGACCCAGTACTTC.

This clone was counted between two and nine times. This sequence joins TRBV7-3 and TRBJ1-5, with 8 nucleotides matching TRBD1. Germline lookup yields CDR1 SGHTA and CDR2 FQGTGA. The CDR3 is 19 amino acids. Trimming at V came to 1 base and at J to 0 bases, leaving 11 bases not matched to a gene. CDR3 residues: CASSLILQGGLYSNQPQHF. The CDR3 DNA sequence: TGTGCCAGCAGCTTAATTTTACAGGGGGGCCTCTATAGCAATCAGCCCCAGCATTTT.

V is TRBV7-3 and J is TRBJ2-2; no definite D call. Germline lookup yields CDR1 SGHTA and CDR2 FQGTGA. This CDR3 comprises 13 residues. V lost 6 bases, J lost 0 bases, and 5 bases lay in between. This chain's CDR3 is CASSQANTGELFF. The CDR3 DNA is TGTGCCAGCAGTCAAGCGAACACCGGGGAGCTGTTTTTT.

The rearrangement joins TRBV19 to TRBJ2-1; TRBD2 matches at 13 bases. V lost 8 bases, J lost 15 bases, and 10 bases stayed unmatched. This CDR3 has 13 amino acids. Germline V gene data show CDR1 as LNHDA and CDR2 as SQIVND (reference sequence). The CDR3 loop is CASARTSGSRGFF. The CDR3 nucleotides are TGTGCCAGTGCAAGGACTAGCGGGAGCAGGGGGTTCTTC. The full variable domain, completed using reference TRBV19 and TRBJ2-1, is DGGITQSPKYLFRKEGQNVTLSCEQNLNHDAMYWYRQDPGQGLRLIYYSQIVNDFQKGDIAEGYSVSREKKESFPLTVTSAQKNPTAFYLCASARTSGSRGFFGPGTRLTVL.

This rearrangement joins TRBV30 to TRBJ1-6; TRBD1 is a possible D gene (6 bases). The CDR3 spans 15 residues. With 0 bases removed from V and 5 bases from J, the gap between germline ends came to 11 bases. Germline V lookup: CDR1 GTSNPN, CDR2 SVGIG (reference sequence). Here the CDR3 DNA reads TGTGCCTGGAGTGTACGGGCAGGGGATAATTCACCCCTCCACTTT. Amino acids: CAWSVRAGDNSPLHF.

V usage is TRBV19 and J usage is TRBJ2-2, with 11 bases fitting TRBD2. The J segment lost 0 bases and the V segment lost 7 bases, leaving 4 bases of the junction unmatched. The CDR3 extends over 16 amino acids. The V gene's germline CDR1 is LNHDA and CDR2 SQIVND (reference sequence). CDR3 bases: TGTGCCAGTACAGATAGCGGGAGGGCGAACACCGGGGAGCTGTTTTTT. It codes for CASTDSGRANTGELFF. Drawing the rest from reference TRBV19 and TRBJ2-2, the complete variable domain is DGGITQSPKYLFRKEGQNVTLSCEQNLNHDAMYWYRQDPGQGLRLIYYSQIVNDFQKGDIAEGYSVSREKKESFPLTVTSAQKNPTAFYLCASTDSGRANTGELFFGEGSRLTVL.

The gene calls are TRBV18 and TRBJ2-7; 7 nucleotides agree with TRBD1. The CDR3 runs to 14 residues. V trimming: 4 bases; J trimming: 4 bases; junction bases outside the gene matches: 7. The V gene's germline CDR1 is KGHSH and CDR2 LQKENI. The CDR3 nucleotides read TGTGCCAGCTCACTCCAAGACAGGGAGTACGAGCAGTACTTC. Amino acids: CASSLQDREYEQYF.

This chain uses TRBV28 with TRBJ1-1; 7 nucleotides agree with TRBD1. The CDR3 sequence is 12 residues long. The germline gives CDR1 MDHEN, CDR2 SYDVKM. The CDR3 loop reads CVSTGTAYGAFF. The CDR3 nucleotides read TGTGTCTCCACTGGGACAGCATATGGAGCTTTCTTT.

The V gene is TRBV5-1, the J gene TRBJ2-7; 13 positions match TRBD2. The CDR3 totals 15 residues. Germline trimming cut 7 bases from V and 5 bases from J; bases unmatched to any gene: 9. Looked up from germline, CDR1 is SGHRS and CDR2 is YFSETQ. The CDR3 spells CASGLGTSGIDEQYF. DNA for the CDR3: TGCGCCAGCGGACTTGGGACTAGCGGGATCGACGAGCAGTACTTC.

The sample holds one count of this clone. The J gene is TRBJ1-1, the V gene TRBV5-1; D is perhaps TRBD1 (6 bases). Looked up from germline, CDR1 is SGHRS and CDR2 is YFSETQ. The CDR3 is made up of 13 amino acids. V dropped 5 bases and J dropped 0 bases, with 8 bases sitting between them. As DNA, the CDR3 is TGCGCCAGCAGGGACAGCTTGAACACTGAAGCTTTCTTT. It specifies CASRDSLNTEAFF.

The V gene is TRBV10-2, the J gene TRBJ1-5; the D gene is possibly TRBD1 (6 bases). V gave up 7 bases and J gave up 2 bases, with 18 bases separating them. This CDR3 has 16 amino acids. Germline V gene data show CDR1 as WSHSY and CDR2 as SAAADI. CDR3 nucleotides: TGCGCCAGCATCCCGGAGGGGGGTCAAGGCAATCAGCCCCAGCATTTT. Translated: CASIPEGGQGNQPQHF.

J is TRBJ2-5 and V is TRBV7-6; no firm D call. The germline V gene encodes CDR1 SGHVS and CDR2 FNYEAQ. V lost 6 bases and J lost 5, with 13 bases in between. This CDR3 contains 13 residues. This CDR3 is CASSSLFGETQYF. In DNA, the CDR3 is TGTGCCAGCAGTTCTCTATTCGGGGAGACCCAGTACTTC.

V usage is TRBV15 and J usage is TRBJ1-2, with 7 bases lining up with TRBD1. This CDR3 has 16 amino acids. Per germline, CDR1 LNHNV and CDR2 YYDKDF (reference sequence). V dropped 0 bases and J dropped 0; count of bases not matched to a gene: 4. CDR3 DNA: TGTGCCACCAGCAGAGATCGGGGACAGACTAACTATGGCTACACCTTC. Translated: CATSRDRGQTNYGYTF.

V usage is TRBV5-8 and J usage is TRBJ2-2; 9 bases map to TRBD1. The CDR3 is made up of 14 amino acids. The J segment lost 6 bases and the V segment lost 1 base, leaving 1 base of the junction unmatched. Germline CDR1 SGHTS, CDR2 YDEGEE. The DNA of the CDR3 is TGTGCCAGCAGCTTGCACAGGGGGCCCGGGGAGCTGTTTTTT. As protein: CASSLHRGPGELFF.

The CDR3 DNA is TGTGCCAGCAGTTACTCAAGATACAATCAGCCCCAGCATTTT. Amino acids: CASSYSRYNQPQHF. V and J are TRBV6-5 and TRBJ1-5; D remains ambiguous. V was pared by 0 bases and J by 3 bases, with 6 bases between. In germline, CDR1 is MNHEY, CDR2 SVGAGI. The CDR3 runs to 14 residues.

V and J are TRBV11-2 and TRBJ2-5; TRBD2 is a possible D gene (7 bases). The V gene lost 5 bases and the J gene lost 0 bases, with 16 bases spanning the gap. Germline CDR1 SGHAT, CDR2 FQNNGV. The CDR3 has 16 residues. Here the CDR3 DNA reads TGTGCCAGCAGCGCGGTTGGCGGGGGCCACCAAGAGACCCAGTACTTC. Protein: CASSAVGGGHQETQYF.

The chain has TRBV7-9 and TRBJ1-5, with D tentatively TRBD1 (5 bases). The germline V gene has CDR1 SEHNR and CDR2 FQNEAQ (reference sequence). Trimming cost V 1 base and J 3 bases, with 10 bases left between them. The CDR3 runs 15 residues. CDR3 sequence: CASSLGGATNQPQHF. As DNA, the CDR3 is TGTGCCAGCAGCTTAGGAGGGGCTACCAATCAGCCCCAGCATTTT.

This chain connects TRBV7-9 to TRBJ2-5, with D possibly being TRBD1 (5 bases). The CDR3 covers 15 residues. Deletions cut 4 bases from V and 3 bases from J, with 15 bases between. CDR1 and CDR2 (germline): SEHNR, FQNEAQ (reference sequence). The CDR3 coding sequence is TGTGCCAGCAGCTCACCTATCGGCAGGGAAGAGACCCAGTACTTC. This gives the protein CASSSPIGREETQYF.